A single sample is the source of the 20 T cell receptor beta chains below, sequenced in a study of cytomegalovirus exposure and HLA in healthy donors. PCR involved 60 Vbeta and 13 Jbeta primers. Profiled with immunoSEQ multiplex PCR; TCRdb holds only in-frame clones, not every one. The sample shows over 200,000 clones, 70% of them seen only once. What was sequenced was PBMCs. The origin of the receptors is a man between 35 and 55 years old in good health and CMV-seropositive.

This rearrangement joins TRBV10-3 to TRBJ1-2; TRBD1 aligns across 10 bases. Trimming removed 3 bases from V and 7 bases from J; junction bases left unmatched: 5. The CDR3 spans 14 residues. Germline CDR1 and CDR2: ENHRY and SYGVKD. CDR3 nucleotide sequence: TGTGCCATCAGTGACGGGACAGGGGCTAGTGGCTACACCTTC. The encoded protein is CAISDGTGASGYTF.

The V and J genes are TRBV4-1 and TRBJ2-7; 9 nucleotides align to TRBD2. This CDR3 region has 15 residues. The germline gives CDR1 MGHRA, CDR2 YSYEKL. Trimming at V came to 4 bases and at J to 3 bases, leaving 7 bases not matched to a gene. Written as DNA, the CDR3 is TGCGCCAGCAGCCTTGGGACTAGCAAGGGCTACGAGCAGTACTTC. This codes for CASSLGTSKGYEQYF.

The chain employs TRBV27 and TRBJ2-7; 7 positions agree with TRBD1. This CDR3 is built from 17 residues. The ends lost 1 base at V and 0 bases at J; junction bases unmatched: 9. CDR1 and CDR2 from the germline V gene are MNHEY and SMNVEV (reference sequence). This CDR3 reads CASSLFLGTASSYEQYF. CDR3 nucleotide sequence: TGTGCCAGCAGTTTATTTCTTGGGACAGCCAGCTCCTACGAGCAGTACTTC.

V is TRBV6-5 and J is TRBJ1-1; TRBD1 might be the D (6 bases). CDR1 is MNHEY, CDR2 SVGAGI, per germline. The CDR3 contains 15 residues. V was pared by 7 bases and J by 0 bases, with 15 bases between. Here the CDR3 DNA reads TGTGCCAGCACTACAGGGTCGCTCATGAACACTGAAGCTTTCTTT. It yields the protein CASTTGSLMNTEAFF.

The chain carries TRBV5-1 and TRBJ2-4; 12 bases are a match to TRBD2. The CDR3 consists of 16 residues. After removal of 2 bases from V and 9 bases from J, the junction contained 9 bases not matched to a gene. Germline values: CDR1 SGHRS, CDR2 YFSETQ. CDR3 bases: TGCGCCAGCAGCTTCGGAGCTAGCGGGGGGGCGAGCATTCAGTACTTC. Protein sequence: CASSFGASGGASIQYF. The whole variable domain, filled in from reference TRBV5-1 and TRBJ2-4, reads KAGVTQTPRYLIKTRGQQVTLSCSPISGHRSVSWYQQTPGQGLQFLFEYFSETQRNKGNFPGRFSGRQFSNSRSEMNVSTLELGDSALYLCASSFGASGGASIQYFGAGTRLSVL.

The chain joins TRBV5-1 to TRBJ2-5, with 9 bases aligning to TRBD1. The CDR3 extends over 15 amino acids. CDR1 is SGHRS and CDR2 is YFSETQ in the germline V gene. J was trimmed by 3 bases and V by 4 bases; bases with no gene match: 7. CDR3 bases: TGCGCCAGCAGCCGCGGACAGGGGCAGAAAGAGACCCAGTACTTC. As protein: CASSRGQGQKETQYF.

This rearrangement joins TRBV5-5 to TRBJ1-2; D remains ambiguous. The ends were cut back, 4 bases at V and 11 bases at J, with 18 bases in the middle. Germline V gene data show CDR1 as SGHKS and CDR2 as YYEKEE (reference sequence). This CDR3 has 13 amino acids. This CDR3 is CASSLEGSLGYTF. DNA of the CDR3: TGTGCCAGCAGCCTCGAGGGTTCACTCGGGTACACCTTC.

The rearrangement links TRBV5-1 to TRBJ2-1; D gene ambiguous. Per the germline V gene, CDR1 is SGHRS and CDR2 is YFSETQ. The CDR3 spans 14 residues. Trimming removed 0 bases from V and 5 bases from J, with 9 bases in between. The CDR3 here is CASSLVGSHNEQFF. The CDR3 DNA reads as TGCGCCAGCAGCTTGGTTGGCAGTCACAATGAGCAGTTCTTC.

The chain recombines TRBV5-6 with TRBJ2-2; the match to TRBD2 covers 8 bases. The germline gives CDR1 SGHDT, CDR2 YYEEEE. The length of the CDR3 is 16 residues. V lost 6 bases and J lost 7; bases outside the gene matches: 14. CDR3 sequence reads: CASIRDRGGPGGELFF. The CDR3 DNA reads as TGTGCCAGCATCCGGGACCGGGGGGGGCCCGGCGGGGAGCTGTTTTTT.

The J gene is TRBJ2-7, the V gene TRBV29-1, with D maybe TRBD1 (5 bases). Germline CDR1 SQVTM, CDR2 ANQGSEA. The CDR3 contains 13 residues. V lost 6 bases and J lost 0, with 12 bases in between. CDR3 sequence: CSVRTPRSYEQYF. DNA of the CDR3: TGCAGCGTGAGGACACCTCGCTCCTACGAGCAGTACTTC.

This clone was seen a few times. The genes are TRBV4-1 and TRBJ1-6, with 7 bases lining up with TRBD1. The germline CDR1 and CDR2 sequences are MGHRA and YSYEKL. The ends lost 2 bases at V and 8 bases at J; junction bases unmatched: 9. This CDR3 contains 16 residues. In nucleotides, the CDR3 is TGCGCCAGCAGCCAAACAGGGGTCTGGGATGATTCACCCCTCCACTTT. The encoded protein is CASSQTGVWDDSPLHF.

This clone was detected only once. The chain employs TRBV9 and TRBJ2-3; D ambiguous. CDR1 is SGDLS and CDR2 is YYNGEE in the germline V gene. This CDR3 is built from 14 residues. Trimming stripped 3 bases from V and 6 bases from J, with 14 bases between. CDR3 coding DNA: TGTGCCAGCAGCGACTCCTGGGCCCGGGATACGCAGTATTTT. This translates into CASSDSWARDTQYF.

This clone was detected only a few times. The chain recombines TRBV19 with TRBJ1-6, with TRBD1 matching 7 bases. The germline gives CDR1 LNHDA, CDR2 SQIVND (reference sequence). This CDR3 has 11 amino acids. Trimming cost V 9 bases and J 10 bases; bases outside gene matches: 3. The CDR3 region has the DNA TGTGCCAGCAGGGGGGAGTCACCCCTCCACTTT. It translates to CASRGESPLHF.

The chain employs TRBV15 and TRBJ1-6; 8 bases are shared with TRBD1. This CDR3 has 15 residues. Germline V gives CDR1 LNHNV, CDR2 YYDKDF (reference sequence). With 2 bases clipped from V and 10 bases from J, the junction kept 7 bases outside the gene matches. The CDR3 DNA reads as TGTGCCACCAGCAGAATGACAGGGGAGGGATCACCCCTCCACTTT. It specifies CATSRMTGEGSPLHF.

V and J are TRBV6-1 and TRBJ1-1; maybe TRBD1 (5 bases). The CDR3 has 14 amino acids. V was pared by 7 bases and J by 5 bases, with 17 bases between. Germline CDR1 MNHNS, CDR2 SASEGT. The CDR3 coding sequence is TGTGCCAGCACCCCCTCTGGGGGGGTAACTGAAGCTTTCTTT. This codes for CASTPSGGVTEAFF.

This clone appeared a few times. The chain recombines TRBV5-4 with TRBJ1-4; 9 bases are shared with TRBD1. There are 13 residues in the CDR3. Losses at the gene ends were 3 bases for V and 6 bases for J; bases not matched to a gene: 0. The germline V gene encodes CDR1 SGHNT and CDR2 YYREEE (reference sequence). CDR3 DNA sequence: TGTGCCAGCAGCTGGACAGGGGATGAAAAACTGTTTTTT. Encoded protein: CASSWTGDEKLFF.

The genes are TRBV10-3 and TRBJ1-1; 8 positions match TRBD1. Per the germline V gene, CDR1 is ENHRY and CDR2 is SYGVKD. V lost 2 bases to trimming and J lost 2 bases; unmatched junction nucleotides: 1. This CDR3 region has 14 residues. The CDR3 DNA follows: TGTGCCATCAGTGAGGCAGGGGGCAACACTGAAGCTTTCTTT. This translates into CAISEAGGNTEAFF.

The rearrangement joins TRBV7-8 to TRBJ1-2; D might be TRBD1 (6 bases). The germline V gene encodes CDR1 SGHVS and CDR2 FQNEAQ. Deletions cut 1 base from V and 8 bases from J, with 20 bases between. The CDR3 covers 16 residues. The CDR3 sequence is CASSLDRIGRGGGYTF. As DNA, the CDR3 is TGTGCCAGCAGCTTAGACAGGATTGGCAGGGGTGGGGGCTACACCTTC.

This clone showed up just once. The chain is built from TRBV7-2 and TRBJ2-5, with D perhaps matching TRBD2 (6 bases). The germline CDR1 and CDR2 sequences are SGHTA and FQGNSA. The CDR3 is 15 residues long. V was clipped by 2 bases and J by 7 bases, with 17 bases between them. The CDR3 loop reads CASSLIRDSSGTQYF. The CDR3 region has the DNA TGTGCCAGCAGCTTAATCCGGGACTCCTCTGGGACCCAGTACTTC.

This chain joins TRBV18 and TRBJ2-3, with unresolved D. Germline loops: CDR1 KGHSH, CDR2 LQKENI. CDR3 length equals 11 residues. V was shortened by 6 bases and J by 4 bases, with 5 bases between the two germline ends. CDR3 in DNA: TGTGCCAGCTCTGAGGCAGATACGCAGTATTTT. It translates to CASSEADTQYF.